This TCR beta chain was found in a study of response to subunit inactivated influenza vaccine. Broader study findings: Few additional T cells are recruited per seasonal influenza vaccination, authors suggested.

Losses at the gene ends were 7 bases for V and 0 bases for J; bases not matched to a gene: 6. Per germline, CDR1 DFQATT and CDR2 SNEGSKA (reference sequence). The CDR3 loop spans 13 amino acids. TCRdb called the RT-PCR reads again in MiXCR, with one record for every CDR3 protein. The sample consists of some 480,000 distinct CDR3 sequences, approximately 11% of them appearing once. As to this clonotype: No antigen is known for it.

The V and J genes are TRBV20-1 and TRBJ2-7; TRBD1 matches 7 bases. The receptor comes from a man aged 50-59 years who received an inactivated influenza vaccine. The sequenced sample was PBMCs from blood, obtained about 6 weeks after vaccination. Here the CDR3 reads CSVPGTVSYEQYF. The CDR3 DNA reads as TGCAGTGTCCCCGGGACAGTCTCCTACGAGCAGTACTTC.